One and the same sample provided the 17 T cell receptor beta chains below, sequenced in a study of shared clonotypes between healthy human individuals. Using immunoSEQ multiplex PCR, the repertoire was profiled, and TCRdb retains in-frame clones only, with some absent. This table holds a few million clones, around nine tenths found once. Sequencing was done on a sample of naive CD4+ T cells sorted from blood. Specified subset: CD45RA+ positively selected. The source is a man between 18 and 29 years old in good health.

The chain joins TRBV9 to TRBJ2-7; 7 bases match TRBD2. The CDR3 is 14 amino acids. Trimming took 4 bases from V and 2 from J; bases not matched to a gene: 6. Germline loops: CDR1 SGDLS, CDR2 YYNGEE. The DNA for the CDR3 is TGTGCCAGCAGCAGGGACGGGGGGACCTACGAGCAGTACTTC. It translates to CASSRDGGTYEQYF. Full variable domain (missing parts from reference TRBV9 and TRBJ2-7): DSGVTQTPKHLITATGQRVTLRCSPRSGDLSVYWYQQSLDQGLQFLIQYYNGEERAKGNILERFSAQQFPDLHSELNLSSLELGDSALYFCASSRDGGTYEQYFGPGTRLTVT.

The chain employs TRBV7-2 and TRBJ1-6; D gene unclear. Trimming shortened V by 1 base and J by 1 base, and 2 bases separated the two germline ends. This CDR3 comprises 14 residues. CDR1 SGHTA and CDR2 FQGNSA come from the germline V gene. CDR3 bases: TGTGCCAGCAGCTTAGTTTCCTATAATTCACCCCTCCACTTT. It is translated as CASSLVSYNSPLHF.

The chain has TRBV6-1 and TRBJ2-7; 14 bases line up with TRBD2. CDR3 length: 18 amino acids. Germline-derived CDR1 and CDR2 are MNHNS and SASEGT. Unmatched junction bases numbered 9, after V lost 3 bases and J lost 2 bases. CDR3 sequence (DNA): TGTGCCAGCAGTGACGCCGGGACTAGCGGGAGTCTGGCCTACGAGCAGTACTTC. Its protein is CASSDAGTSGSLAYEQYF.

The rearrangement uses TRBV5-4 and TRBJ2-5; TRBD1 might be the D (5 bases). Germline CDR1 and CDR2: SGHNT and YYREEE (reference sequence). Between the trimmed V and J ends, which lost 0 bases and 2 bases, there was a span of 8 bases. The CDR3 totals 14 residues. The CDR3 spells CASSLGQSQETQYF. The CDR3 coding sequence is TGTGCCAGCAGCTTGGGACAGTCTCAAGAGACCCAGTACTTC. Together with reference TRBV5-4 and TRBJ2-5, the CDR3 gives the full variable domain: ETGVTQSPTHLIKTRGQQVTLRCSSQSGHNTVSWYQQALGQGPQFIFQYYREEENGRGNFPPRFSGLQFPNYSSELNVNALELDDSALYLCASSLGQSQETQYFGPGTRLLVL.

The J gene is TRBJ2-7, the V gene TRBV15, with a possible D match to TRBD2 (6 bases). The CDR3 totals 17 residues. Germline V CDR1 and CDR2: LNHNV, YYDKDF (reference sequence). Trimming removed 0 bases at V and 2 bases at J, with 17 bases between. The CDR3 sequence: CATSRDLWRDSAYEQYF. The CDR3 nucleotides read TGTGCCACCAGCAGAGATCTCTGGAGGGATTCGGCCTACGAGCAGTACTTC.

The chain joins TRBV11-2 to TRBJ1-1; no clear D gene. The CDR3 loop spans 12 amino acids. Looked up from germline, CDR1 is SGHAT and CDR2 is FQNNGV. Trimming pared 3 bases from V and 1 base from J, leaving 3 bases between. The CDR3 is CASSFPNTEAFF. CDR3 DNA: TGTGCCAGCAGCTTCCCGAACACTGAAGCTTTCTTT.

This sequence joins TRBV14 and TRBJ2-2, with TRBD1 identical over 7 bases. V lost 4 bases to trimming and J lost 7 bases; unmatched junction nucleotides: 12. This CDR3 has 16 amino acids. The V gene's germline CDR1 is SGHDN and CDR2 FVKESK. CDR3 nucleotide sequence: TGTGCCAGCAGCCCGACAGGGAGTAATAAGGGCGGGGAGCTGTTTTTT. Translated, it gives CASSPTGSNKGGELFF.

This chain's CDR3 is CASRSLSNQPQHF. CDR3 nucleotides: TGTGCCAGCAGGTCACTAAGCAATCAGCCCCAGCATTTT. The V gene is TRBV6-1, the J gene TRBJ1-5; no clear D gene. Looked up from germline, CDR1 is MNHNS and CDR2 is SASEGT. V dropped 6 bases and J dropped 1 base, with 7 bases sitting between them. The CDR3 length is 13 residues.

The chain joins TRBV11-2 to TRBJ2-3; D call uncertain. Trimming shortened V by 0 bases and J by 2 bases, and 9 bases separated the two germline ends. In germline, CDR1 is SGHAT, CDR2 FQNNGV. This CDR3 spans 15 amino acids. CDR3 coding DNA: TGTGCCAGCAGCTTAGATGGGGTAAACACAGATACGCAGTATTTT. Translated: CASSLDGVNTDTQYF. The whole variable domain, remainder taken from reference TRBV11-2 and TRBJ2-3, is EAGVAQSPRYKIIEKRQSVAFWCNPISGHATLYWYQQILGQGPKLLIQFQNNGVVDDSQLPKDRFSAERLKGVDSTLKIQPAKLEDSAVYLCASSLDGVNTDTQYFGPGTRLTVL.

This clone was detected once. This rearrangement joins TRBV2 to TRBJ2-5, with D perhaps TRBD1 (6 bases). Germline-derived CDR1 and CDR2 are SNHLY and FYNNEI. V shed 3 bases and J shed 2 bases, with 16 bases lying between them. CDR3 size: 16 residues. The CDR3 protein is CASSDILRTEQETQYF. In nucleotides, the CDR3 is TGTGCCAGCAGTGATATTCTCCGGACAGAACAAGAGACCCAGTACTTC.

The count of this clone is one. This chain joins TRBV4-2 and TRBJ2-2, with TRBD2 identical over 11 bases. The V gene end was trimmed by 4 bases and the J gene end by 3 bases; junction bases not matched to a gene: 1. The germline V gene has CDR1 LGHNA and CDR2 YNFKEQ. CDR3 length: 15 residues. DNA of the CDR3: TGTGCCAGCAGCCTTAGCGGGGGGGACACCGGGGAGCTGTTTTTT. Protein product: CASSLSGGDTGELFF.

A note on this clone: The sample carries other DNA sequences with the same CDR3. The V and J genes are TRBV15 and TRBJ2-7; possible D gene TRBD2, 6 bases. V was cut by 3 bases and J by 0 bases, with 9 bases left in between. In germline, CDR1 is LNHNV, CDR2 YYDKDF (reference sequence). The CDR3 runs 14 residues. DNA for the CDR3: TGTGCCACCAGCAGCGGAGGGAGCTCCTACGAGCAGTACTTC. Its protein is CATSSGGSSYEQYF.

The CDR3 sequence is CASSGGVRGFYEQYF. Here the CDR3 DNA reads TGTGCCAGCAGTGGAGGGGTAAGGGGGTTCTACGAGCAGTACTTC. The genes are TRBV2 and TRBJ2-7; perhaps TRBD1 as D (6 bases). Trimming stripped 4 bases from V and 3 bases from J, with 16 bases between. This CDR3 is 15 amino acids long. The V gene's germline CDR1 is SNHLY and CDR2 FYNNEI.

This sequence joins TRBV19 and TRBJ1-3; D ambiguous. V lost 9 bases, J lost 2 bases, and 14 bases lay in between. The CDR3 is 14 residues long. Germline V gene data show CDR1 as LNHDA and CDR2 as SQIVND (reference sequence). CDR3 sequence: CASLPDLTGNTIYF. The CDR3 DNA is TGTGCCAGCCTCCCGGACCTTACTGGAAACACCATATATTTT.

This clone was seen only once. V is TRBV5-1 and J is TRBJ2-3; TRBD2 matches 11 bases. Germline V gene data show CDR1 as SGHRS and CDR2 as YFSETQ. This CDR3 comprises 19 residues. The V gene end was trimmed by 5 bases and the J gene end by 3 bases; junction bases not matched to a gene: 17. CDR3 region: CASREWVAGGPGGTDTQYF. The CDR3 region has the DNA TGCGCCAGCAGGGAGTGGGTAGCGGGAGGGCCTGGTGGAACAGATACGCAGTATTTT.

This clone has just one count. V usage is TRBV15 and J usage is TRBJ1-2; possible D gene TRBD1, 6 bases. CDR1 and CDR2 (germline): LNHNV, YYDKDF (reference sequence). This CDR3 region has 16 residues. Trimming took 6 bases from V and 3 from J, leaving 20 bases between them. This CDR3 is CATREDSGRGYYGYTF. DNA for the CDR3: TGTGCCACCAGAGAGGACAGTGGCCGGGGGTACTATGGCTACACCTTC.

V is TRBV19 and J is TRBJ2-2, with D unclear. The CDR3 is made up of 15 amino acids. V lost 2 bases and J 0 bases, leaving 7 bases between the germline ends. The V gene's germline CDR1 is LNHDA and CDR2 SQIVND (reference sequence). CDR3 region: CASSISDSNTGELFF. Here the CDR3 DNA reads TGTGCCAGTAGTATAAGCGATTCGAACACCGGGGAGCTGTTTTTT.